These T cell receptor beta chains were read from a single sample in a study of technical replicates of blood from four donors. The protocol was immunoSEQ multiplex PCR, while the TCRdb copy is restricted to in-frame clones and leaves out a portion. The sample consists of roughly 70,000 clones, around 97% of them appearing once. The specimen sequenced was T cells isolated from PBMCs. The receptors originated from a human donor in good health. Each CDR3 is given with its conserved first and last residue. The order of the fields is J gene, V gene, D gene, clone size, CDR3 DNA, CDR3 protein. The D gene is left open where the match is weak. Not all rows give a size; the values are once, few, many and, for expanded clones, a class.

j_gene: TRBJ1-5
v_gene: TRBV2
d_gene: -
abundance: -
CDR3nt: TGTGCCAGCAGTCTGTATCAGCCCCAGCATTTT
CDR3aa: CASSLYQPQHF

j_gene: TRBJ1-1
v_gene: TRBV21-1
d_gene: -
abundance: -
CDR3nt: TGTGCCAGCAGCAAGCGGCTGATGGCTAACACTGAAGCTTTCTTT
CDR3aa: CASSKRLMANTEAFF

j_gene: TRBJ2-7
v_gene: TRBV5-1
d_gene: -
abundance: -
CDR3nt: TGCGCCAGCAGCCTGCGACAGACCTACGAGCAGTACTTC
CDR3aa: CASSLRQTYEQYF

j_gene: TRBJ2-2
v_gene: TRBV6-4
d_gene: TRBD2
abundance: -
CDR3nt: TGTGCCAGCAGTGACTCAACTAGCGGGAACACCGGGGAGCTGTTTTTT
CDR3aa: CASSDSTSGNTGELFF

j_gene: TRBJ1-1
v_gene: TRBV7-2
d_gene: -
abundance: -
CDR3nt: TGTGCCAGCAGCTTTACGGGGATGATGAACACTGAAGCTTTCTTT
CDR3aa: CASSFTGMMNTEAFF

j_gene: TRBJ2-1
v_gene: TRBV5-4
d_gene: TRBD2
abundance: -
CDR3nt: TGTGCCAGCTCTAGGGCTAGCGGGAGTGGGGAGCAGTTCTTC
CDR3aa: CASSRASGSGEQFF

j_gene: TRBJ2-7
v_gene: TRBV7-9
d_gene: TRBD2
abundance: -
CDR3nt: TGTGCCAGCACCCAGGGAGGGTACGAGCAGTACTTC
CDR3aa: CASTQGGYEQYF

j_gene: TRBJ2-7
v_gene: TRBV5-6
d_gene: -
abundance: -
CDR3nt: TGTGCCAGCAGCTCCGCACCTAGTAAGCAGTACTTC
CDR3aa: CASSSAPSKQYF

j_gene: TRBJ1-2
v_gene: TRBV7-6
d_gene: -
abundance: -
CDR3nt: TGTGCCAGCAGCTTAGAGCCGGGTTCGATCTATGGCTACACCTTC
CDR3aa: CASSLEPGSIYGYTF

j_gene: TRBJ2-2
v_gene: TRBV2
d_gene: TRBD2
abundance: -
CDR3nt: TGTGCCAGCACTTTCCCCGGGACTAGCGTCACCGGGGAGCTGTTTTTT
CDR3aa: CASTFPGTSVTGELFF

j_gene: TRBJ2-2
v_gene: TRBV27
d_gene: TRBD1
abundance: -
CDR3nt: TGTGCCAGCAGAGGAGGGACAGGGTGGACCGGGGAGCTGTTTTTT
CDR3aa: CASRGGTGWTGELFF

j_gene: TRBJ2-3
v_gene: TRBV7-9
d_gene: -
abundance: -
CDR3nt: TGTGCCAGCAGCTTCCGGGACTCTCTCGGAGATACGCAGTATTTT
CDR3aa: CASSFRDSLGDTQYF

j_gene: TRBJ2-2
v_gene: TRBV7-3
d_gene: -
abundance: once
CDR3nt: TGTGCCAGCAGCTTAAACGCACGTGGGAGCTCCGGGGAGCTGTTTTTT
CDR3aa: CASSLNARGSSGELFF

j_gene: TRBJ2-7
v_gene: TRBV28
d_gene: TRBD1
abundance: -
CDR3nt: TGTGCCAGCAGTTCCTCCGGGACAGGGACTCCTTCCTACGAGCAGTACTTC
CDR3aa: CASSSSGTGTPSYEQYF

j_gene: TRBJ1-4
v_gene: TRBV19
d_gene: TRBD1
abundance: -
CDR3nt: TGTGCCAGTAGTACGGACAGGGGTCGTGAAAAACTGTTTTTT
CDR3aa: CASSTDRGREKLFF

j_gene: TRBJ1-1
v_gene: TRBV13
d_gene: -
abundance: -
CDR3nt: TGTGCCAGCAGCTTAGGGGGAGGGGACAATGAAGCTTTCTTT
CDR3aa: CASSLGGGDNEAFF

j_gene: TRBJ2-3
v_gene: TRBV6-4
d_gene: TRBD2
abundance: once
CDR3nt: TGTGCCAGCAGTGACAGGGCTAGCGGGACAGATACGCAGTATTTT
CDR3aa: CASSDRASGTDTQYF

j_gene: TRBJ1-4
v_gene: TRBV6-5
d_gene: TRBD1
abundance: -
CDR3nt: TGTGCCAGCAGACAACCGACAGGGGGACTCGGAAAACTGTTTTTT
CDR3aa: CASRQPTGGLGKLFF

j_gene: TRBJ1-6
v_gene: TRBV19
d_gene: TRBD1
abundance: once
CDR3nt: TGTGCCAGTACCATTACAGGGGGCCGGTCTAATTCACCCCTCCACTTT
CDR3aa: CASTITGGRSNSPLHF

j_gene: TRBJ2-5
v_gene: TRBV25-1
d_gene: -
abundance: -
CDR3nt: TGTGCCAGCAGTGGTGCAGGGGTAGTAAAGACCCAGTACTTC
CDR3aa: CASSGAGVVKTQYF

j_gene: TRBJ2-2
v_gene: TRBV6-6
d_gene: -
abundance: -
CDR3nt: TGTGCCAGCAGTGGATCTCAGGGCACCGGGGAGCTGTTTTTT
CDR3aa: CASSGSQGTGELFF

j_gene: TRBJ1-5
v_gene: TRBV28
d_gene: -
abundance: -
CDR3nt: TGTGCCAGCAGTCCTTTATACAATCAGCCCCAGCATTTT
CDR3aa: CASSPLYNQPQHF

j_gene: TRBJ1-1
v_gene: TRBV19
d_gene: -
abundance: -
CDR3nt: TGTGCCAGTAGTATAGATGCAGGGGCCAATTTGAACACTGAAGCTTTCTTT
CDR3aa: CASSIDAGANLNTEAFF

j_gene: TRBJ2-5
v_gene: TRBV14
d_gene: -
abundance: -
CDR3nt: TGTGCCAGCAGCAAACGGACACAGTACCAAGAGACCCAGTACTTC
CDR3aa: CASSKRTQYQETQYF

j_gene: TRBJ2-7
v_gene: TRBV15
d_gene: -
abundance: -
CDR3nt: TGTGCCACCAGCAGAGATACAGGCGCTGACGAGCAGTACTTC
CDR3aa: CATSRDTGADEQYF

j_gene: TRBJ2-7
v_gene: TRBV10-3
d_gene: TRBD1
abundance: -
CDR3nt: TGTGCCATCAGCGAGACCCTTCCGGGACAGGGGCGCTACGAGCAGTACTTC
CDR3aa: CAISETLPGQGRYEQYF

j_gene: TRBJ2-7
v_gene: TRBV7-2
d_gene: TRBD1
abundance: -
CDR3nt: TGTGCCAGCAGCTTCAGACCCGGGACAGGGACATTCGAGCAGTACTTC
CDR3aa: CASSFRPGTGTFEQYF

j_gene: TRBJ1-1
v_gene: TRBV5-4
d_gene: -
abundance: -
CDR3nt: TGTGCCAGCAGCTTGGACAGTTGGAACACTGAAGCTTTCTTT
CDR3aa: CASSLDSWNTEAFF

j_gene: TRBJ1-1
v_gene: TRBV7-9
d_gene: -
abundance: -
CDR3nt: TGTGCCAGCAGCTACAGGAACACTGAAGCTTTCTTT
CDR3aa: CASSYRNTEAFF

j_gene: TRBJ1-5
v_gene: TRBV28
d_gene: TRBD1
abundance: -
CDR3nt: TGTGCCAGCGAACCGGGACAGGGGTACAATCAGCCCCAGCATTTT
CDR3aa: CASEPGQGYNQPQHF

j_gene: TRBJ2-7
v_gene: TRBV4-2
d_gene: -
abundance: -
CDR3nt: TGTGCCAGCAGCCAAGGGTTAGCGATGACGATATCCTACGAGCAGTACTTC
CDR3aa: CASSQGLAMTISYEQYF

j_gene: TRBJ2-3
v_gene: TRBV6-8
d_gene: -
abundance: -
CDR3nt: TGTGCGAGGGATACGCAGTATTTT
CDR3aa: CARDTQYF

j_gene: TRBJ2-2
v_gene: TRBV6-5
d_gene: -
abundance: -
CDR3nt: TGTGCCAGCAGTTACGTTTCCGGGACCGGGGAGCTGTTTTTT
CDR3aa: CASSYVSGTGELFF

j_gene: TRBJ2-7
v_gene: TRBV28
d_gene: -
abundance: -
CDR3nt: TGTGCCAGCAGTTCTGGGTATCCGAGGTACGAGCAGTACTTC
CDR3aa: CASSSGYPRYEQYF

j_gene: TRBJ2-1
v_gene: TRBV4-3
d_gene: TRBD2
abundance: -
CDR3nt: TGCGCCAGCAGCCAAGTTCGACTAGCGGGAGACAATTTGCAATCCTACAATGAGCAGTTCTTC
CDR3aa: CASSQVRLAGDNLQSYNEQFF

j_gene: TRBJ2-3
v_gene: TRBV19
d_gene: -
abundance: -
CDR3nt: TGTGCCAGTAGTATAGGAGCCCCAGATACGCAGTATTTT
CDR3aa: CASSIGAPDTQYF

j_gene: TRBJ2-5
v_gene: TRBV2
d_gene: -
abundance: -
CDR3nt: TGTGCCACCGGAGGTAGAGGAAGTCAGGAGACCCAGTACTTC
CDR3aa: CATGGRGSQETQYF

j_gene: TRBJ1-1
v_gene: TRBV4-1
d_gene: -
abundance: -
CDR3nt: TGCGCCAGCAGCCAACTATACCTGCCCCATAACACTGAAGCTTTCTTT
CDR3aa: CASSQLYLPHNTEAFF

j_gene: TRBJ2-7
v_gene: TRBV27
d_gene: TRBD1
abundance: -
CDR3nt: TGTGCCAGCAGTTTCCTGGGACAGGGAAACTACGAGCAGTACTTC
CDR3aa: CASSFLGQGNYEQYF

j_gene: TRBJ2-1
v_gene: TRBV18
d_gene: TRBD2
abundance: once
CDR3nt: TGTGCCAGCTCACCACCCCGGGTAGCGGGCCCGGTTTTGGATGAGCAGTTCTTC
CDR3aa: CASSPPRVAGPVLDEQFF

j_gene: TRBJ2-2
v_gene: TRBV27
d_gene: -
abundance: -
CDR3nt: TGTGCCAGCAGTTTATCGCCCAGAGGGGAGCTGTTTTTT
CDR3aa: CASSLSPRGELFF

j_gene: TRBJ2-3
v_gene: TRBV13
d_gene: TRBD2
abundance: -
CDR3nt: TGTGCCAGCAGTCGTAATTTAGCGGGAGTAACAGATACGCAGTATTTT
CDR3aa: CASSRNLAGVTDTQYF

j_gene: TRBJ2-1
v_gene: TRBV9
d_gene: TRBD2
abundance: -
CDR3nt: TGTGCCAGCAGCTTAGGACTAGGAATTAACAATGAGCAGTTCTTC
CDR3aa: CASSLGLGINNEQFF

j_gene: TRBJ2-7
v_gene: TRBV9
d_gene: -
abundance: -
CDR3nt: TGTGCCAGCAGCGTAGGACAGGCCACCTACGAGCAGTACTTC
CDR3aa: CASSVGQATYEQYF

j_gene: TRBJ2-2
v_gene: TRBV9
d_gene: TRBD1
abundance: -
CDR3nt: TGTGCCAGCAGCATCACACAGGGGGCCGGGGAGCTGTTTTTT
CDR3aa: CASSITQGAGELFF

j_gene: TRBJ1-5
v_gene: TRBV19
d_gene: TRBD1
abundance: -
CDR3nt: TGTGCCAGTAGTCCTCGACAGGGGTCAGGCAATCAGCCCCAGCATTTT
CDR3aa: CASSPRQGSGNQPQHF